The present entry profiles one T cell receptor (beta chain) with its context. Sequencing was performed with immunoSEQ multiplex PCR; in TCRdb, only in-frame clones are kept and a portion is missing. Of 150,000 to 200,000 clones in the sample, about 86% were seen once. This record comes from a study of T cell responses to AZD1222 COVID-19 vaccine. This receptor was identified in an adult in good health. Sequenced here: peripheral blood, sampled on day 0 of AZD1222 vaccination.

The CDR3 bases are TGTGCCAGCAGCTTTCGGCAGGGTAAAGACGAGCAGTACTTC. Translation gives CASSFRQGKDEQYF. The chain couples TRBV13 to TRBJ2-7; tentatively, D is TRBD1 (5 bases). Germline CDR1 reads PRHDT; CDR2 reads FYEKMQ (reference sequence). V was shortened by 3 bases and J by 5 bases, with 14 bases between the two germline ends. The CDR3 covers 14 residues.